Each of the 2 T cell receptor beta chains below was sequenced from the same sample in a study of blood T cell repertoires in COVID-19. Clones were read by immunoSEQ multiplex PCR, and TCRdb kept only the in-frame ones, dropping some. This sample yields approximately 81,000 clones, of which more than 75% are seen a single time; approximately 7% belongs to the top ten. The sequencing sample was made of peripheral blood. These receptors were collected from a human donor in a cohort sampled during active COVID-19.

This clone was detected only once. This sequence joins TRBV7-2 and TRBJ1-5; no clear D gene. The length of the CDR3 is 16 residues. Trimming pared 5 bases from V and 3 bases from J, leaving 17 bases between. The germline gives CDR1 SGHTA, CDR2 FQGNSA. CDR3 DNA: TGTGCCAGCAGCCTCGGCAACGGACGGGACAATCAGCCCCAGCATTTT. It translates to CASSLGNGRDNQPQHF.

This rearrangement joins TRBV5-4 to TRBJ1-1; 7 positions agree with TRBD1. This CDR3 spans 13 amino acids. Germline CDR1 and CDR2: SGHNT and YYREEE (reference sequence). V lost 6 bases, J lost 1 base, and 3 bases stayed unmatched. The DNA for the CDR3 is TGTGCCAGCATGGGACAGACGAACACTGAAGCTTTCTTT. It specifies CASMGQTNTEAFF.